Below, 3 T cell receptor beta chains from the same sample are listed, as sequenced in a study of T-cell reconstitution after alpha-beta-depleted transplantation in children. Using unique molecular identifiers, the investigators prepared the TCRbeta library. TCRdb recomputed calls from the PCR reads with MiXCR, one row per CDR3 protein. Among around 370,000 distinct CDR3 sequences, 15% to 20% were seen once, and the ten largest hold just over 40%. Sequenced here: PBMCs, mostly from graft donor cells, sampled 360 days after TCRalphabeta/CD19-depleted stem cell transplant. Receptors were obtained from a male patient aged 2 to 10 who had a stem cell transplant for acute lymphoblastic leukemia, so the T cells may come from the graft donor.

In its sample, this clonotype was seen a few times. The chain recombines TRBV12-3 or TRBV12-4 with TRBJ2-1; D is ambiguous. V was shortened by 1 base and J by 5 bases, with 12 bases between the two germline ends. The CDR3 is 15 amino acids. The CDR3 DNA sequence: TGTGCCAGCAGTTTAGTTGTTGCCAACAACAATGAGCAGTTCTTC. This translates into CASSLVVANNNEQFF.

This clonotype was counted only a few times. The junction differs from germline at one of its ends, possibly a read error. The gene calls are TRBV7-7 and TRBJ2-5; 13 nucleotides line up with TRBD2. This CDR3 contains 16 residues. The V gene's germline CDR1 is SSHAT and CDR2 FNYEAQ (reference sequence). The CDR3 DNA reads TGTGCTAGCAGCTTGGGACTAGCGGGATATGAAGAGACCCAGTACTTC. Protein: CASSLGLAGYEETQYF.

This clonotype has ten or more counts. V and J are TRBV10-3 and TRBJ2-7, with D possibly being TRBD2 (5 bases). Trimming cost V 0 bases and J 4 bases, with 16 bases left between them. This CDR3 comprises 16 residues. Germline V gene data show CDR1 as ENHRY and CDR2 as SYGVKD. CDR3 loop: CAISESDYRAPYEQYF. The CDR3 region has the DNA TGTGCCATCAGTGAGTCTGACTACCGCGCGCCGTACGAGCAGTACTTC.